Reported below is one TCR beta chain. Method: immunoSEQ multiplex PCR; TCRdb's copy keeps in-frame clones and lacks some. Of tens of thousands of clones in the sample, approximately 89% were seen once. These data come from a study of T cell changes during pregnancy in multiple sclerosis. The CDR3 runs 12 residues. Germline V CDR1 and CDR2: LNHNV, YYDKDF (reference sequence). V was pared by 4 bases and J by 3 bases, with 4 bases between. The origin of this receptor is a female donor with multiple sclerosis, enrolled in a pregnancy study. Specimen: peripheral blood, collected before pregnancy. The V gene is TRBV15, the J gene TRBJ2-1; the D is unclear. The CDR3 region has the DNA TGTGCCACCAGCAACGGCTACAATGAGCAGTTCTTC. This gives the protein CATSNGYNEQFF.